The clone carrying this T cell receptor (beta chain) occurred many times. What it binds is not known. The data were taken from a study of beta chain features in type 1 diabetes. The length of the CDR3 is 16 residues. Germline V CDR1 and CDR2: LGHNA, YNFKEQ. Between the trimmed V and J ends, which lost 0 bases and 3 bases, there was a span of 9 bases. Findings and caveats of the study: Across all four CD4+ subsets, people with type 1 diabetes showed modestly shorter TCRB CDR3s.

Investigators reverse transcribed all isolated RNA, so they sequenced expressed TCRB transcripts. TCRdb's copy holds only in-frame clones and misses some; the assay was immunoSEQ multiplex PCR. The sample has some 190,000 clones, about 8% seen once. Sequencing was performed on central memory CD4+ T cells from blood. This sequence joins TRBV4-2 and TRBJ2-6; possibly TRBD2 for D (6 bases). This clonotype was obtained from a woman aged 40 to 49 with type 1 diabetes. The CDR3 DNA sequence: TGTGCCAGCAGCCAAGAGACGGGAGATGGGGCCAACGTCCTGACTTTC. As protein: CASSQETGDGANVLTF.